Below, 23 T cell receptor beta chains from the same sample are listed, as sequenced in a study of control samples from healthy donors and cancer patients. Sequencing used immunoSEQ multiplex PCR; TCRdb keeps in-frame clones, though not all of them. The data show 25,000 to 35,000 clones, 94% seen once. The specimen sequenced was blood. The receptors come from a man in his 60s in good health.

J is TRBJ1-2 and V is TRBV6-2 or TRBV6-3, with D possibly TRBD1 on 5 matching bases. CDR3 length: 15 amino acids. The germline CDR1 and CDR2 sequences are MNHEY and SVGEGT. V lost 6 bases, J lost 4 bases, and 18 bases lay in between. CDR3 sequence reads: CASSQVVGQLYGYTF. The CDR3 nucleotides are TGTGCCAGCAGCCAGGTAGTGGGGCAGCTCTATGGCTACACCTTC.

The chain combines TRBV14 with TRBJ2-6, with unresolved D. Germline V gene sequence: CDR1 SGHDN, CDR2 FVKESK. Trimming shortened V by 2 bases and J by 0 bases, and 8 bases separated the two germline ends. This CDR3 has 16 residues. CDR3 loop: CASSQLHTSGANVLTF. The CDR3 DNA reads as TGTGCCAGCAGCCAACTACATACCTCTGGGGCCAACGTCCTGACTTTC. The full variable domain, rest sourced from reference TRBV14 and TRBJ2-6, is EAGVTQFPSHSVIEKGQTVTLRCDPISGHDNLYWYRRVMGKEIKFLLHFVKESKQDESGMPNNRFLAERTGGTYSTLKVQPAELEDSGVYFCASSQLHTSGANVLTFGAGSRLTVL.

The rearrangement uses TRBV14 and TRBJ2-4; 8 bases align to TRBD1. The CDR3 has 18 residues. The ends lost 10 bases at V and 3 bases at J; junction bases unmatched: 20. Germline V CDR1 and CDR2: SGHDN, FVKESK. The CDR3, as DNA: TGTGCCACATACAGGGGAGGACAGGGAAATTGGGGCAAAAACATTCAGTACTTC. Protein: CATYRGGQGNWGKNIQYF. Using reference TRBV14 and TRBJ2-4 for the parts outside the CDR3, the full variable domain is EAGVTQFPSHSVIEKGQTVTLRCDPISGHDNLYWYRRVMGKEIKFLLHFVKESKQDESGMPNNRFLAERTGGTYSTLKVQPAELEDSGVYFCATYRGGQGNWGKNIQYFGAGTRLSVL.

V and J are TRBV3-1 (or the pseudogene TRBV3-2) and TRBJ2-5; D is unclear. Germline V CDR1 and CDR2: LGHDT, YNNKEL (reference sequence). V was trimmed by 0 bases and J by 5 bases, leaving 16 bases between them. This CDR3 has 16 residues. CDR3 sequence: CASSQDKSRSRETQYF. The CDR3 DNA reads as TGTGCCAGCAGCCAAGATAAAAGTAGAAGCCGGGAGACCCAGTACTTC.

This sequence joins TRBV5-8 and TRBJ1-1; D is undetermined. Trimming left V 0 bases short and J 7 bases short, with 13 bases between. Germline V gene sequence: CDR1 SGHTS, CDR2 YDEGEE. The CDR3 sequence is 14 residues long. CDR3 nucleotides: TGTGCCAGCAGCTTGGTCGGGGTTGCTTTTGAAGCTTTCTTT. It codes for CASSLVGVAFEAFF.

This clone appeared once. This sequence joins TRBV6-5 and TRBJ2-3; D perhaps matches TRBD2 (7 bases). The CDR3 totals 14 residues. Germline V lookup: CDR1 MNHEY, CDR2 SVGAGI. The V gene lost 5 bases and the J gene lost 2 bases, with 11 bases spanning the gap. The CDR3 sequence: CASSLGGPTDTQYF. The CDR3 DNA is TGTGCCAGCAGTCTCGGGGGGCCCACAGATACGCAGTATTTT.

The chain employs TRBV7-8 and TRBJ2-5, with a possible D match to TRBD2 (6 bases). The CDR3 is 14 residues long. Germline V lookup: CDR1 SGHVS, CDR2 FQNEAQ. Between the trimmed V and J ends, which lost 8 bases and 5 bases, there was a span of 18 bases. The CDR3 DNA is TGTGCCAGCGGCCCTGGCCCGGGACTTGAGACCCAGTACTTC. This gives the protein CASGPGPGLETQYF.

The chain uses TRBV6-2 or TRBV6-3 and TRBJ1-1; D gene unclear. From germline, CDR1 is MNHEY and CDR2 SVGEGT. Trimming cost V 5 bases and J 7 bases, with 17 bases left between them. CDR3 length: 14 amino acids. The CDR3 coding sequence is TGTGCCAGCAGTAAGACGAATAGACCGGTTGAAGCTTTCTTT. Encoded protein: CASSKTNRPVEAFF.

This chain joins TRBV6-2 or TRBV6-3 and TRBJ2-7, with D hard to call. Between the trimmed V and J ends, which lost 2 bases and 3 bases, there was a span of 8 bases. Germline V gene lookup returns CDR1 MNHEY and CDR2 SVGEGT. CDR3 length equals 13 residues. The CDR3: CASSYGPLYEQYF. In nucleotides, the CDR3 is TGTGCCAGCAGTTACGGACCGCTCTACGAGCAGTACTTC.

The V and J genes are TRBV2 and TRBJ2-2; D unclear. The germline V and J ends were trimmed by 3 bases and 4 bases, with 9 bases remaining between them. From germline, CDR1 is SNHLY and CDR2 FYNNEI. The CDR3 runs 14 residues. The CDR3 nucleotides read TGTGCCAGCAGTGAGGCCAGAACCACCGGGGAGCTGTTTTTT. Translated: CASSEARTTGELFF. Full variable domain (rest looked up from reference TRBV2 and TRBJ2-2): EPEVTQTPSHQVTQMGQEVILRCVPISNHLYFYWYRQILGQKVEFLVSFYNNEISEKSEIFDDQFSVERPDGSNFTLKIRSTKLEDSAMYFCASSEARTTGELFFGEGSRLTVL.

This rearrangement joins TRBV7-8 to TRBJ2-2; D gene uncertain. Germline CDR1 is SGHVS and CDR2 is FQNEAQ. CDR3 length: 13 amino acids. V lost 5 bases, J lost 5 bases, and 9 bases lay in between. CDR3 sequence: CASSLSGTGELFF. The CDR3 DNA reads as TGTGCCAGCAGCCTTTCCGGGACCGGGGAGCTGTTTTTT.

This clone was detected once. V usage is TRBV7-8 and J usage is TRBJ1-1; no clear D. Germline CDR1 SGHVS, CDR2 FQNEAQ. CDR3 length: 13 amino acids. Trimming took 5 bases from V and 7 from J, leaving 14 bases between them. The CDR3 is CASSPYRGGEAFF. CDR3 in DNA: TGTGCCAGCAGCCCTTACCGGGGTGGTGAAGCTTTCTTT.

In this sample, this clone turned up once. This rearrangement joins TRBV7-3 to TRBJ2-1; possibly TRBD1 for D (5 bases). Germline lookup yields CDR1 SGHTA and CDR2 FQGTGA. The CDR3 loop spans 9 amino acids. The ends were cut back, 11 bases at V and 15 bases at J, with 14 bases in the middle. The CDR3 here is CAPGPSRFF. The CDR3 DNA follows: TGTGCCCCAGGGCCCTCGAGGTTCTTC.

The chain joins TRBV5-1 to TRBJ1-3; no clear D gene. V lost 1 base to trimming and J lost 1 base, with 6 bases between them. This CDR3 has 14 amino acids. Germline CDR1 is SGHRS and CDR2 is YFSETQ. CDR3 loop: CASSLPGSGNTIYF. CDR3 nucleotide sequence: TGCGCCAGCAGCTTGCCGGGATCTGGAAACACCATATATTTT.

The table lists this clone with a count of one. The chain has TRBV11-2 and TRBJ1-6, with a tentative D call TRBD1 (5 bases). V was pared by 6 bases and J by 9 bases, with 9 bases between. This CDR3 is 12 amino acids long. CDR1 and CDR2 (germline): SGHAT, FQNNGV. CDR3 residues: CASSTRASPLHF. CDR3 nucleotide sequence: TGTGCCAGCAGTACCAGGGCTTCACCCCTCCACTTT. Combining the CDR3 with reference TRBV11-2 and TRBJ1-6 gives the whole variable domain EAGVAQSPRYKIIEKRQSVAFWCNPISGHATLYWYQQILGQGPKLLIQFQNNGVVDDSQLPKDRFSAERLKGVDSTLKIQPAKLEDSAVYLCASSTRASPLHFGNGTRLTVT.

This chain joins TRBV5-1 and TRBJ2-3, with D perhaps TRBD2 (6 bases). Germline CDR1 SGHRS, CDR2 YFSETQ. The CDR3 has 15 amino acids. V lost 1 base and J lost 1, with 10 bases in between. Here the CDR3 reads CASSLTSPGTDTQYF. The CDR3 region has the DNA TGCGCCAGCAGCTTGACTAGCCCCGGCACAGATACGCAGTATTTT.

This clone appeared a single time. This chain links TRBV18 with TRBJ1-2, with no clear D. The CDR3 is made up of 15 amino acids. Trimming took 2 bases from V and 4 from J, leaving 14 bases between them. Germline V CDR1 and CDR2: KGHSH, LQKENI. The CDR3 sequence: CASSPDRAASYGYTF. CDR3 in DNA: TGTGCCAGCTCACCAGATCGGGCGGCCAGCTATGGCTACACCTTC.

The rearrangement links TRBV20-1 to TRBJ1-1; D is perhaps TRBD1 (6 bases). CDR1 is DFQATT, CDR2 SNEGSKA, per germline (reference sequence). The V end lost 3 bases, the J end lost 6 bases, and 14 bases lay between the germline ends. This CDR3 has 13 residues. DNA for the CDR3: TGCAGTGCTAGTTCGCAGGGGACCTCTGAAGCTTTCTTT. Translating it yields CSASSQGTSEAFF.

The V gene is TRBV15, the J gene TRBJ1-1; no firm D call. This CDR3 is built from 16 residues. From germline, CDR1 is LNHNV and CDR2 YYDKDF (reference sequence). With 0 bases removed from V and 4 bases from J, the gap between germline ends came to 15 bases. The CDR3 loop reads CATSRDLLTRSTEAFF. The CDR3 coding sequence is TGTGCCACCAGCAGAGATTTACTGACAAGGAGCACTGAAGCTTTCTTT. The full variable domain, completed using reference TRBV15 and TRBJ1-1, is DAMVIQNPRYQVTQFGKPVTLSCSQTLNHNVMYWYQQKSSQAPKLLFHYYDKDFNNEADTPDNFQSRRPNTSFCFLDIRSPGLGDTAMYLCATSRDLLTRSTEAFFGQGTRLTVV.

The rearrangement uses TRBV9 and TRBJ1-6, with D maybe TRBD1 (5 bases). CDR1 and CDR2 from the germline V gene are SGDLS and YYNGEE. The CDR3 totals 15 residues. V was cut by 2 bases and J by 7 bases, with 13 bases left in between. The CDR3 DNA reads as TGTGCCAGCAGCGTCTTGGGGGTAGGCAATTCACCCCTCCACTTT. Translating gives CASSVLGVGNSPLHF.

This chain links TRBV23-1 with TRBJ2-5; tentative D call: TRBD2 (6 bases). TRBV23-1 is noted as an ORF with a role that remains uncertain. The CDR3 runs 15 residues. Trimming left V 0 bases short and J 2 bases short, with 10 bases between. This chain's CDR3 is CASSQSGTPQETQYF. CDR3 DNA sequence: TGCGCCAGCAGTCAATCGGGGACTCCTCAAGAGACCCAGTACTTC.

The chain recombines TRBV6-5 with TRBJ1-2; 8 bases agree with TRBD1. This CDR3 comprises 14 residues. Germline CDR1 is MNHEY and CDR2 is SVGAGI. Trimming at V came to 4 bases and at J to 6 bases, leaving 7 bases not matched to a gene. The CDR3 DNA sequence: TGTGCCAGCAGTTTAACACAGGGGGTGGATGGCTACACCTTC. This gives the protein CASSLTQGVDGYTF.

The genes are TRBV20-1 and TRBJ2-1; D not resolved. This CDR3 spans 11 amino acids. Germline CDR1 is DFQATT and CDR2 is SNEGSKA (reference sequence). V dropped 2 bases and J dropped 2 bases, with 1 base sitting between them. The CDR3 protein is CSARPYNEQFF. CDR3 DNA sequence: TGCAGTGCTAGACCCTACAATGAGCAGTTCTTC.